This TCR beta chain was profiled in a study of CD8 T cells in Susac syndrome. Under recently defined diagnostic criteria, the patients with Susac syndrome qualified as having definite or probable disease. CD8+ and CD4+ T cells were negatively isolated; TEMRA cells were FACS-enriched. The V and J ends lost 1 base and 7 bases respectively, with 17 bases between them. The germline gives CDR1 SEHNR, CDR2 FQNEAQ (reference sequence). This CDR3 is 16 amino acids long. RNA in amounts of roughly 0.5 to 1 ug was reverse transcribed with random hexamers. The CDR3 of TCR beta was amplified by immunoSEQ multiplex PCR across 54 Vbeta and 13 Jbeta. TCRdb re-called the immunoSEQ multiplex PCR reads through MiXCR, storing one row per CDR3 protein. The data hold about 210,000 distinct CDR3 sequences, with over 90% observed a single time.

The sequence came from a human donor with Susac syndrome. This chain connects TRBV7-9 to TRBJ1-5; TRBD1 is a possible D gene (5 bases). The material sequenced was CD4+ T cells from PBMCs. CDR3: CASSLEGPQDTQPQHF. The CDR3 DNA reads TGTGCCAGCAGCTTAGAGGGCCCACAGGACACACAGCCCCAGCATTTT.